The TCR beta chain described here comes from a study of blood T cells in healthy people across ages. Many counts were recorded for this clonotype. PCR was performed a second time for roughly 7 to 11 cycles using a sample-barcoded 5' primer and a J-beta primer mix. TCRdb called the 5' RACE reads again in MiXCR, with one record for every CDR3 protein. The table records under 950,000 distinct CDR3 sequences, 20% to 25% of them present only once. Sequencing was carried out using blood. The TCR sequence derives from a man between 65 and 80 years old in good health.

The CDR3 sequence: CSATGQGVKLFF. DNA of the CDR3: TGCAGTGCCACGGGACAGGGGGTAAAACTGTTTTTT. The chain couples TRBV20-1 to TRBJ1-4; 11 nucleotides line up with TRBD1. V shed 6 bases, J shed 10 bases, and the junction held 4 bases outside the gene matches. The CDR3 length is 12 residues. CDR1 and CDR2 (germline): DFQATT, SNEGSKA (reference sequence).